This section outlines one T cell receptor (beta chain) sequence together with its context. Antigen unknown. The data were taken from a study of graft-versus-host responses after intestinal transplantation. About the research overall: Recipients got multivisceral, liver-intestinal, or isolated intestinal transplants. Induction using anti-thymocyte globulin, followed by tacrolimus and steroids for about 3 years, was given to all recipients.

The study's findings and limits: Analysis identified GvH clones in recipient marrow, with some appearing first in ileum or blood.

TCRdb keeps only in-frame clones here, not all; method: immunoSEQ multiplex PCR. The sample shows 130,000 to 150,000 clones, nearly 95% of them seen only once. V gave up 9 bases and J gave up 4 bases, with 15 bases separating them. CDR1 LNHDA and CDR2 SQIVND come from the germline V gene (reference sequence). The CDR3 contains 13 residues. The TCR originated in a human donor who received an intestinal transplant. The V gene is TRBV19, the J gene TRBJ1-2; perhaps TRBD1 as D (5 bases). The sample here was unstimulated CD4+ T cells sorted from spleen or lymph node cells, taken before intestinal transplant. The CDR3 DNA is TGTGCCAGCTCCATACAGGTTACCTATGGCTACACCTTC. This gives the protein CASSIQVTYGYTF.